Sequencing of this T cell receptor (beta chain) was carried out in a study of cytomegalovirus exposure and HLA in healthy donors. Sequencing used immunoSEQ multiplex PCR; TCRdb keeps in-frame clones, though not all of them. Altogether under 70,000 clones are present, about 89% being singletons, with the ten largest covering 1.7%. The CDR3 covers 13 residues. Germline V gene lookup returns CDR1 MNHNS and CDR2 SASEGT. Between the trimmed V and J ends, which lost 6 bases and 3 bases, there was a span of 9 bases. Study findings and constraints: Most observed TCR sequences were rare, whereas some public TCRs were detected in many donors.

To note about this clone: What it recognizes is unknown.

Sequencing used PBMCs. The gene calls are TRBV6-1 and TRBJ1-5, with D perhaps TRBD1 (6 bases). This clonotype originated in a woman younger than 30 in good health and CMV-seronegative. CDR3 sequence (DNA): TGTGCCAGCAGAGCAGGGGACAATCAGCCCCAGCATTTT. Amino acid sequence: CASRAGDNQPQHF.